This T cell receptor beta chain appears in the sequencing data of a study of blood T cell repertoires in COVID-19. Whole-study context: Samples of COVID-19 (acute and convalescent) were obtained from the United States, Italy and Spain.

The study recruited people aged roughly 18 to 95 years across around 23 US areas. The study assigned cohorts using participant-reported clinical history. Either two negative PCRs, clearance, or symptom resolution qualified Cohort 3 donors as recovered. Clones were read by immunoSEQ multiplex PCR, and TCRdb kept only the in-frame ones, dropping some. The repertoire holds around 300,000 clones, with 88% as singletons. The CDR3 totals 18 residues. The clonotype comes from a man aged 30 to 39 who had recovered from COVID-19. Sequencing used PBMCs or T cells enriched from blood (not recorded which). The chain carries TRBV21-1 and TRBJ2-2; the table's D call, TRBD2, was not checked against the DNA. TRBV21-1 is a listed pseudogene. Here the CDR3 reads CASSAPSSGLENTGELFF. The DNA of the CDR3 is TGTGCCAGCAGCGCGCCTTCTAGCGGCCTAGAGAACACCGGGGAGCTGTTTTTT.